These 2 T cell receptor beta chains were all obtained from the same sample, sequenced in a study of immune aging and cytomegalovirus after organ transplant. BD Rhapsody targeted mRNA and AbSeq chemistry was used for microwell cell capture and library preparation. MiXCR, run by TCRdb on the single-cell sequencing reads, gives a single entry per CDR3 protein. Of 20,000 to 25,000 distinct CDR3 sequences in the sample, roughly 38% were seen once. Time point in this sample: five sample-tagged time points from pre-transplant (day -1) to day 368 post-transplant, pooled. Their antigen targets remain unknown. Sequencing was performed on CMV peptide-activated CD4+ and CD8+ T cells sorted from blood, taken at five time points, pooled. As for subset: sorted CD8+CD137+ and CD4+CD154+ T cells after roughly 12 h CMV IE-1 peptide stimulation. These receptor sequences come from a female donor who had a heart transplant and CMV viremia.

This clonotype appeared once. The genes are TRBV6-5 and TRBJ2-6; D ambiguous. The CDR3 runs to 17 residues. Trimming stripped 0 bases from V and 2 bases from J, with 11 bases between. The germline gives CDR1 MNHEY, CDR2 SVGAGI. CDR3 in amino acids: CASSYSSHPAGANVLTF. In DNA, the CDR3 is TGTGCCAGCAGTTACTCTTCACATCCAGCTGGGGCCAACGTCCTGACTTTC.

This sequence joins TRBV5-1 and TRBJ2-7; 7 bases line up with TRBD1. The CDR3 contains 16 residues. CDR1 SGHRS and CDR2 YFSETQ come from the germline V gene. The junction had 16 bases not matched to a gene; V was cut back by 4 bases and J by 6 bases. The CDR3 sequence is CASSPITGTEGSEQYF. The CDR3 DNA is TGCGCCAGCAGCCCAATAACCGGGACAGAGGGGAGCGAGCAGTACTTC.